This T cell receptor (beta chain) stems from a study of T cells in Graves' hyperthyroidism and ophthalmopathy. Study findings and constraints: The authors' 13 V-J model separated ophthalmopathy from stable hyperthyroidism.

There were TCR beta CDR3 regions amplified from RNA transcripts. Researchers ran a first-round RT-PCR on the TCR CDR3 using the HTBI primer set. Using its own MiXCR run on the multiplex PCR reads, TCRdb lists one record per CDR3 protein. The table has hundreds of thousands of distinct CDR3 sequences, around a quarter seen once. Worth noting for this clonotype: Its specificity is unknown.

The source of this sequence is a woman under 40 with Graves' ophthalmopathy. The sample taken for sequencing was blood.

The CDR3, as DNA: TGTGCCAGTGAACCCTTTAGCAATCAGCCCCAGCATTTT. Protein: CASEPFSNQPQHF. The chain couples TRBV19 to TRBJ1-5, with D unclear. This CDR3 has 13 amino acids. CDR1 and CDR2 from the germline V gene are LNHDA and SQIVND (reference sequence). V was shortened by 8 bases and J by 0 bases, with 8 bases between the two germline ends.